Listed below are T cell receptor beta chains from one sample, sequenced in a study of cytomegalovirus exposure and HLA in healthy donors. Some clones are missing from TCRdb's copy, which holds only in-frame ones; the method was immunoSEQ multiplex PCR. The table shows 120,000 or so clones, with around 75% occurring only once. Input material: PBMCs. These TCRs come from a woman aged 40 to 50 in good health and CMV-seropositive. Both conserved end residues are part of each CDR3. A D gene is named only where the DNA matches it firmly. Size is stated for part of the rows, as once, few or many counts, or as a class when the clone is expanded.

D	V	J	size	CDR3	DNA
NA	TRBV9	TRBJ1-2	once	CASSVDQGSGGYTF	TGTGCCAGCAGCGTAGATCAGGGTTCGGGTGGCTACACCTTC
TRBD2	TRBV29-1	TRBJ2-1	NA	CSVDMVAGGSIASEQFF	TGCAGCGTTGATATGGTAGCGGGGGGGAGCATCGCCAGTGAGCAGTTCTTC
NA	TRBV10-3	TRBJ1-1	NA	CAIREGGMNTEAFF	TGTGCCATCAGAGAGGGAGGTATGAACACTGAAGCTTTCTTT
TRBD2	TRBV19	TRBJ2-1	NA	CATKTGTGTSPYNEQFF	TGTGCCACCAAGACAGGGACCGGGACTAGCCCATACAATGAGCAGTTCTTC
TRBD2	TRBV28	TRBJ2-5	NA	CASSFSWGEGRDTQYF	TGTGCCAGCAGTTTTTCGTGGGGAGAGGGGAGGGATACCCAGTACTTC
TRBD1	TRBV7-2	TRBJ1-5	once	CASSLAGTGSGQPQHF	TGTGCCAGCAGCTTAGCCGGGACAGGGTCCGGTCAGCCCCAGCATTTT
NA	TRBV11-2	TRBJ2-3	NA	CASSQRWGDTDTQYF	TGTGCCAGCTCCCAAAGGTGGGGGGATACAGATACGCAGTATTTT
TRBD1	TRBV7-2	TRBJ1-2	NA	CASTPGQGVYGYTF	TGTGCCAGCACCCCGGGACAGGGAGTCTATGGCTACACCTTC
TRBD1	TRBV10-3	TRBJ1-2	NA	CAIKRTGDNYGYTF	TGTGCCATCAAGAGGACAGGGGATAACTATGGCTACACCTTC
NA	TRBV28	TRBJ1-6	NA	CASTPHGSSYNSPLHF	TGTGCCAGCACCCCACATGGGAGCTCCTATAATTCACCCCTCCACTTT
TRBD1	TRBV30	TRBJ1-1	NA	CAWSTGTGGAQATEAFF	TGTGCCTGGAGCACCGGGACAGGGGGCGCGCAGGCCACTGAAGCTTTCTTT
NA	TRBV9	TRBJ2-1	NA	CASSGGSSYNEQFF	TGTGCCAGCAGCGGAGGTAGCTCCTACAATGAGCAGTTCTTC
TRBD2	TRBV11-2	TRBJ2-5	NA	CASSQQLALQETQYF	TGTGCCAGCAGCCAACAACTAGCGCTACAAGAGACCCAGTACTTC
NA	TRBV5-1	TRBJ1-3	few	CASSFTLQGPGNTIYF	TGCGCCAGCAGCTTCACCTTACAGGGACCTGGAAACACCATATATTTT
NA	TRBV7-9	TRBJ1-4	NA	CASSLGQNNEKLFF	TGTGCCAGCAGCTTAGGGCAGAATAATGAAAAACTGTTTTTT
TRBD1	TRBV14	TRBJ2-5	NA	CASSSFIQGEKETQYF	TGTGCCAGCAGTTCGTTTATACAGGGGGAAAAAGAGACCCAGTACTTC
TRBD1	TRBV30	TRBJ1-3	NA	CAWSSGTGGNTIYF	TGTGCCTGGAGTTCAGGGACAGGGGGAAACACCATATATTTT
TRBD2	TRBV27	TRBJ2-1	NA	CASRLPGGGSYNEQFF	TGTGCCAGCAGGTTACCGGGGGGGGGCTCCTACAATGAGCAGTTCTTC
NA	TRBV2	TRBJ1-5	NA	CASSEAAKTGQPQHF	TGTGCCAGCAGTGAAGCGGCCAAAACGGGTCAGCCCCAGCATTTT
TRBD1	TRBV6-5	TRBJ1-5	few	CASRSRGTNQPQHF	TGTGCCAGCAGGTCCAGGGGGACGAATCAGCCCCAGCATTTT
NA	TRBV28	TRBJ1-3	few	CASSLLVRESGNTIYF	TGTGCCAGCAGTTTATTGGTCCGGGAGTCAGGAAACACCATATATTTT
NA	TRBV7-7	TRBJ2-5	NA	CASSFQGANQETQYF	TGTGCCAGCAGCTTCCAAGGGGCCAACCAAGAGACCCAGTACTTC
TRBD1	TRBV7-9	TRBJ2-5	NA	CSSSLGQGRQYF	TGTTCCAGCAGCTTAGGACAGGGGCGCCAGTACTTC
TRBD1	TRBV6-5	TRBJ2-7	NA	CASSWDSVGTYEQYF	TGTGCCAGCAGTTGGGACAGCGTAGGAACCTACGAGCAGTACTTC
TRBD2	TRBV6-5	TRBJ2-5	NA	CASSYLVSGGQETQYF	TGTGCCAGCAGTTACTTGGTTAGCGGGGGTCAAGAGACCCAGTACTTC
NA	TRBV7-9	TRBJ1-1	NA	CASRYAGATEAFF	TGTGCCAGCAGGTACGCAGGGGCCACTGAAGCTTTCTTT
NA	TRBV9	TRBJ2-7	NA	CASSIGLEDYEQYF	TGTGCCAGCAGCATTGGACTTGAGGACTACGAGCAGTACTTC
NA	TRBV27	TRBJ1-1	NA	CASSLWGSWAGNPETNTEAFF	TGTGCCAGCAGTCTCTGGGGAAGTTGGGCAGGGAATCCCGAGACGAACACTGAAGCTTTCTTT
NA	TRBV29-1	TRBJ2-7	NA	CSVEGDYEQYF	TGCAGCGTTGAAGGGGACTACGAGCAGTACTTC
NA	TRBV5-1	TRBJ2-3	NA	CASSLAGRTDTQYF	TGCGCCAGCAGCTTGGCGGGGAGGACAGATACGCAGTATTTT
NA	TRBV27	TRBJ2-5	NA	CATARDRQETQYF	TGTGCCACCGCGCGGGACAGACAAGAGACCCAGTACTTC
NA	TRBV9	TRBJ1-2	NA	CASSGQSFGGYTF	TGTGCCAGCAGCGGACAGAGCTTCGGGGGCTACACCTTC
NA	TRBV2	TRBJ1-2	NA	CASSDWAKDYGYTF	TGTGCCAGCAGTGATTGGGCGAAGGACTATGGCTACACCTTC
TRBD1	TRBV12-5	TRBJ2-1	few	CASGSPRTGGVDNEQFF	TGTGCTAGTGGTTCCCCTAGGACAGGGGGGGTAGACAATGAGCAGTTCTTC
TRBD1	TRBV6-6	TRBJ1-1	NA	CASSPGTGGTEAFF	TGTGCCAGCAGTCCCGGGACAGGGGGGACTGAAGCTTTCTTT
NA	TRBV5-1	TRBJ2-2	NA	CASSAGQWDTGELFF	TGCGCCAGCAGCGCGGGACAGTGGGACACCGGGGAGCTGTTTTTT
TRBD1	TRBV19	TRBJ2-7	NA	CASSPGTGMSYEQYF	TGTGCCAGTAGTCCAGGGACAGGGATGTCCTACGAGCAGTACTTC
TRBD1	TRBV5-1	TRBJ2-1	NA	CASSSRQGGNEQFF	TGCGCCAGCAGCAGCCGACAGGGGGGCAATGAGCAGTTCTTC
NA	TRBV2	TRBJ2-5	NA	CASSLRGAGETQYF	TGTGCCAGCAGTCTACGGGGGGCAGGAGAGACCCAGTACTTC
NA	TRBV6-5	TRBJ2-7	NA	CASSYSEDSSYEQYF	TGTGCCAGCAGTTACTCCGAGGATAGCTCCTACGAGCAGTACTTC
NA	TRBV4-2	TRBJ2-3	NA	CASSQDRENTQYF	TGTGCCAGCAGCCAAGATAGGGAGAATACGCAGTATTTT
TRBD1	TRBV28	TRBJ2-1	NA	CASSLPPGQGVNEQFF	TGTGCCAGCAGTTTACCGCCGGGACAGGGGGTCAATGAGCAGTTCTTC
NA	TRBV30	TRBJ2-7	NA	CAWSVHSGYEQYF	TGTGCCTGGAGTGTACACAGCGGCTACGAGCAGTACTTC
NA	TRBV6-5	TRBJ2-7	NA	CASRIDSPSSYEQYF	TGTGCCAGCAGGATAGACAGTCCCAGCTCCTACGAGCAGTACTTC
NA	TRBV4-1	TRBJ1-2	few	CASSQGTLDGYTF	TGCGCCAGCAGCCAAGGAACATTGGATGGCTACACCTTC
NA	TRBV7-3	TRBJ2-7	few	CASSFSKNYEQYF	TGTGCCAGCAGCTTTTCTAAGAACTACGAGCAGTACTTC
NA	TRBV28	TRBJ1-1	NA	CASSFAGYVGNTEAFF	TGTGCCAGCAGTTTCGCGGGGTACGTGGGGAACACTGAAGCTTTCTTT
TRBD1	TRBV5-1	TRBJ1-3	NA	CASSLDRGSGNTIYF	TGCGCCAGCAGCTTGGACAGGGGCTCTGGAAACACCATATATTTT
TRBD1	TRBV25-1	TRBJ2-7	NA	CASVRDSGHNEQYF	TGTGCCAGTGTTCGGGACAGTGGGCATAACGAGCAGTACTTC
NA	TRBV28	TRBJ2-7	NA	CASSFSQNEQYF	TGTGCCAGCAGTTTCTCACAGAACGAGCAGTACTTC
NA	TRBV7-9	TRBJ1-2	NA	CASSLKGVGYTF	TGTGCCAGCAGCTTAAAGGGGGTCGGCTACACCTTC
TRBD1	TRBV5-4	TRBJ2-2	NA	CASSPPRTGDTGELFF	TGTGCCAGCAGCCCCCCAAGGACAGGGGACACCGGGGAGCTGTTTTTT
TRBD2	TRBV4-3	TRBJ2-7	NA	CASSQGGSGGYEQYF	TGCGCCAGCAGCCAAGGCGGTAGCGGGGGCTACGAGCAGTACTTC
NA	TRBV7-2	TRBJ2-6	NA	CASSPQGGGANVLTF	TGTGCCAGCAGCCCTCAGGGTGGGGGGGCCAACGTCCTGACTTTC
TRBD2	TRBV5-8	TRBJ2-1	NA	CASERRLAGNNEQFF	TGTGCCAGCGAACGACGACTAGCGGGGAACAATGAGCAGTTCTTC